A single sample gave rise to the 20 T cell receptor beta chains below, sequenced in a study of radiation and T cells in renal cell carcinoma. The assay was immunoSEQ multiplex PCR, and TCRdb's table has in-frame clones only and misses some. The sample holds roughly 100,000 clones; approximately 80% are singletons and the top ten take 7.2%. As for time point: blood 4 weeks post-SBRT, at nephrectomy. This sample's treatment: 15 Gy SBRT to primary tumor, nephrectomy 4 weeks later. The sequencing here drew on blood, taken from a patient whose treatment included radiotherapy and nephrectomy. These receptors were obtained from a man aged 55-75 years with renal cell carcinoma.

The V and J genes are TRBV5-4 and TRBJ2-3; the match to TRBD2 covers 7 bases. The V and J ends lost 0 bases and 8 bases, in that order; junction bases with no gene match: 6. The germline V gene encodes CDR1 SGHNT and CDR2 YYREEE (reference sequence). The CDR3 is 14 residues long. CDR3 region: CASSLELALATQYF. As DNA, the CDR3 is TGTGCCAGCAGCTTGGAACTAGCGCTGGCTACGCAGTATTTT. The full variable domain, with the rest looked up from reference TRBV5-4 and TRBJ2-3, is ETGVTQSPTHLIKTRGQQVTLRCSSQSGHNTVSWYQQALGQGPQFIFQYYREEENGRGNFPPRFSGLQFPNYSSELNVNALELDDSALYLCASSLELALATQYFGPGTRLTVL.

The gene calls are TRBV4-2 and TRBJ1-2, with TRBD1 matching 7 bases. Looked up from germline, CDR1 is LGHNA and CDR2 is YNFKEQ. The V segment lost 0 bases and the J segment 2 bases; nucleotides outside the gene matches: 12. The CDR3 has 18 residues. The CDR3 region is CASSQDPNGQVQNYGYTF. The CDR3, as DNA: TGTGCCAGCAGCCAAGATCCCAATGGACAGGTCCAAAACTATGGCTACACCTTC.

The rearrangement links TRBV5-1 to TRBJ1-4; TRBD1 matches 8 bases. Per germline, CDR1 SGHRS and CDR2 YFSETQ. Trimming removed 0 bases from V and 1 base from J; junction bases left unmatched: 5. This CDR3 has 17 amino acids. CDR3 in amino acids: CASSLDGQGLTNEKLFF. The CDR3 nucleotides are TGCGCCAGCAGCTTGGACGGACAGGGATTAACTAATGAAAAACTGTTTTTT.

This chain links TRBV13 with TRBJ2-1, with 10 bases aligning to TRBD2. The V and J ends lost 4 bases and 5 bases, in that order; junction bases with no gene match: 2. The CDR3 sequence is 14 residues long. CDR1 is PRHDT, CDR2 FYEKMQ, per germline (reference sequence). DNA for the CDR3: TGTGCCAGCAGCTCCGGACTAGCGGACAATGAGCAGTTCTTC. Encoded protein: CASSSGLADNEQFF.

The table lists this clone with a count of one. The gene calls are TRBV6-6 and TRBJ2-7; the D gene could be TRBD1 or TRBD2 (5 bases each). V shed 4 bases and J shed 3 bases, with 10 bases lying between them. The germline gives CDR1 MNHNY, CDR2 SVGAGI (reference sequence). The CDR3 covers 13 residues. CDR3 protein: CASSSGRNYEQYF. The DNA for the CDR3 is TGTGCCAGCAGTTCGGGACGGAACTACGAGCAGTACTTC.

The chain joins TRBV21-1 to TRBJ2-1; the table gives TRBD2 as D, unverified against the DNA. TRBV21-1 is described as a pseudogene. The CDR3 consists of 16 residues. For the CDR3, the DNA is TGTGCCAGCAGCAAAGAAGGCGGATTCGGGGGCAATGAGCAGTTCTTC. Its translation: CASSKEGGFGGNEQFF.

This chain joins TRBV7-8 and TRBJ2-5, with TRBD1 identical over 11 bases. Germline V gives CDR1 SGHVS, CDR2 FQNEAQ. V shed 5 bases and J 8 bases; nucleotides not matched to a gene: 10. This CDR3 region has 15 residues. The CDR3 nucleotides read TGTGCCAGCAGCAAGGACAGGGGGCTTCTTTTTACCCAGTACTTC. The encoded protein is CASSKDRGLLFTQYF.

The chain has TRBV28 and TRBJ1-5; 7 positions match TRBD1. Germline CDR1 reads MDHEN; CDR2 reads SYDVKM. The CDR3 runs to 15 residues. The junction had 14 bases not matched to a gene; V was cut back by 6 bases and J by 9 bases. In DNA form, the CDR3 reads TGTGCCAGCAGGGTTCCGGGACAGAAGAGTGGGCCCCAGCATTTT. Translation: CASRVPGQKSGPQHF. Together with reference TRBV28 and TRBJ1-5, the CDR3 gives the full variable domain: DVKVTQSSRYLVKRTGEKVFLECVQDMDHENMFWYRQDPGLGLRLIYFSYDVKMKEKGDIPEGYSVSREKKERFSLILESASTNQTSMYLCASRVPGQKSGPQHFGDGTRLSIL.

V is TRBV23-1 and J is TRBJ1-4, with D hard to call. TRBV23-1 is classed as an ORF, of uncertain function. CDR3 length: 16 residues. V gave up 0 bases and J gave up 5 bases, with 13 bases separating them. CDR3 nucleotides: TGCGCCAGCAGTCAATCTTCCCTCCGAGGGAATGAAAAACTGTTTTTT. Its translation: CASSQSSLRGNEKLFF.

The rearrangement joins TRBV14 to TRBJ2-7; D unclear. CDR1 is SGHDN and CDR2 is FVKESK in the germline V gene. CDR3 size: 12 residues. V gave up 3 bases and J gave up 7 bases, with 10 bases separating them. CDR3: CASSQDAREQYF. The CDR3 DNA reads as TGTGCCAGCAGCCAGGACGCGCGGGAGCAGTACTTC.

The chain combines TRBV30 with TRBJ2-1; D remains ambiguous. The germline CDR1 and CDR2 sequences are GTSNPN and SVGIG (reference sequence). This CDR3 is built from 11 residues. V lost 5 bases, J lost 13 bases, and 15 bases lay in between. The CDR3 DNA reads TGTGCCTGGGGTCCGGATCTGGTTCAGTTCTTC. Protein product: CAWGPDLVQFF.

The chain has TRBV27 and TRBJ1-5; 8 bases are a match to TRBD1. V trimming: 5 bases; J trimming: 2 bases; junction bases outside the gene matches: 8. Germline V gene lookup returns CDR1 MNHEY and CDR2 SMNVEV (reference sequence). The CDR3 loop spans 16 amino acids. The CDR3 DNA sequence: TGTGCCAGCAGTCAAGGGACAGGCTGGCGCAATCAGCCCCAGCATTTT. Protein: CASSQGTGWRNQPQHF.

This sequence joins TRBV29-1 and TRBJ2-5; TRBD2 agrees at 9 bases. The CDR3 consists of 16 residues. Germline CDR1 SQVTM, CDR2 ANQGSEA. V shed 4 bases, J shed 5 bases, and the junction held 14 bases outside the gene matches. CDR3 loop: CSVGGLRGRAGETQYF. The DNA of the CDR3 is TGCAGCGTTGGTGGCCTGCGCGGGAGGGCCGGGGAGACCCAGTACTTC.

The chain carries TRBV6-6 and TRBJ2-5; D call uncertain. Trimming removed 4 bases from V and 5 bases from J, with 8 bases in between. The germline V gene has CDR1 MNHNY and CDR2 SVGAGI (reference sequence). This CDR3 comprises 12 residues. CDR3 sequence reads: CASSLTRETQYF. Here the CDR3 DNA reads TGTGCCAGCAGTTTGACCAGGGAGACCCAGTACTTC.

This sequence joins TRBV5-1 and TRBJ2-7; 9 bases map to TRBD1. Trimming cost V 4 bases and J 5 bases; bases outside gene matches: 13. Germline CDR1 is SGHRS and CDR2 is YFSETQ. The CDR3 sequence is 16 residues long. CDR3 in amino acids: CASSPGTGRPRDEQYF. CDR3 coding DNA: TGCGCCAGCAGCCCAGGGACAGGGAGGCCCAGAGACGAGCAGTACTTC.

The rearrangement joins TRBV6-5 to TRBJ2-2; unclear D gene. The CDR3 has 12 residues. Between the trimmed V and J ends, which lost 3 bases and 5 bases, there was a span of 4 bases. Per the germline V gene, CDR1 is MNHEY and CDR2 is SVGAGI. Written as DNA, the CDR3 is TGTGCCAGCAGTTATGGTACCGGGGAGCTGTTTTTT. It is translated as CASSYGTGELFF.

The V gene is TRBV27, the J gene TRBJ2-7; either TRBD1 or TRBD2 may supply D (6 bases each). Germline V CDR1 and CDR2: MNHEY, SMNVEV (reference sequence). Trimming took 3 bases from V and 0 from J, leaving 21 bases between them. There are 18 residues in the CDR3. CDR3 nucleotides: TGTGCCAGCAGTTTCGGCGGGGAGGCCGGGACACTCTCCTACGAGCAGTACTTC. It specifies CASSFGGEAGTLSYEQYF.

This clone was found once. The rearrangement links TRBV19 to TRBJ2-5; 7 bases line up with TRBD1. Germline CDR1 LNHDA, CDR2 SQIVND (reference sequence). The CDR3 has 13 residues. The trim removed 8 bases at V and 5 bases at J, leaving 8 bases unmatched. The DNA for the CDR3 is TGTGCCAGTGGGCGACAGGGAATTGAGACCCAGTACTTC. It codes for CASGRQGIETQYF.

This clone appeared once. CDR3 coding DNA: TGTGCCAGCAGCTTAGCCGGGGCCCATGCGACCCAGTACTTC. Translating it yields CASSLAGAHATQYF. V and J are TRBV5-6 and TRBJ2-5; D might be TRBD1 or TRBD2, each matching 5 bases. The CDR3 loop spans 14 amino acids. Trimming pared 2 bases from V and 7 bases from J, leaving 15 bases between. The germline gives CDR1 SGHDT, CDR2 YYEEEE.

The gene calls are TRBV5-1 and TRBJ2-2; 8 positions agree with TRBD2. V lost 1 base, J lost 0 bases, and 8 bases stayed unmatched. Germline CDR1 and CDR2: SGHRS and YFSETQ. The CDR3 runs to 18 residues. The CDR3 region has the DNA TGCGCCAGCAGCTTGATATGGCGGGAGGTTACGAACACCGGGGAGCTGTTTTTT. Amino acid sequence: CASSLIWREVTNTGELFF.